One sample yielded the 2 T cell receptor beta chains listed below, sequenced in a study of T-cell memory formation after mild COVID-19. MiXCR, applied by TCRdb to the 5' RACE reads, yields one record per CDR3 protein. This sample has some 100,000 distinct CDR3 sequences; approximately 12% occur once, and the top ten carry about 40%. The sequenced sample was PBMCs or a T cell subset sorted from them (not recorded which). These receptors all stem from a young man who had mild COVID-19 (a few samples of this study predate the infection). Cell type and time point are not known.

The rearrangement links TRBV5-1 to TRBJ2-3; TRBD2 matches at 11 bases. Trimming at V came to 0 bases and at J to 3 bases, leaving 3 bases not matched to a gene. CDR1 is SGHRS, CDR2 YFSETQ, per germline. The CDR3 sequence is 16 residues long. In DNA form, the CDR3 reads TGCGCCAGCAGCTTGGCTACTAGCGGGGGAACAGATACGCAGTATTTT. Protein: CASSLATSGGTDTQYF.

This clonotype has only a few counts. The rearrangement joins TRBV6-2 or TRBV6-3 to TRBJ2-1; the D gene is possibly TRBD2 (6 bases). Trimming took 6 bases from V and 8 from J, leaving 32 bases between them. Germline values: CDR1 MNHEY, CDR2 SVGEGT. CDR3 size: 19 residues. CDR3 DNA: TGTGCCAGCAGCTATCCACCCCCCGGGGGTCGCCCCGGTCAGGATGAGCAGTTCTTC. This translates into CASSYPPPGGRPGQDEQFF.